This TCR beta chain was documented in a study of graft-versus-host responses after intestinal transplantation. Lymphocytes (intraepithelial and lamina propria) were released by processing the graft tissue. Measured with immunoSEQ multiplex PCR; TCRdb has only the in-frame clones, and not every one. The sample has about 15,000 clones, around two thirds seen once. The V gene's germline CDR1 is SNHLY and CDR2 FYNNEI. Trimming took 4 bases from V and 4 from J; bases not matched to a gene: 3. This CDR3 spans 15 amino acids. This specimen was ileum tissue, taken 14 days after transplant. The chain uses TRBV2 and TRBJ2-2; 10 positions agree with TRBD1. The receptor's source is a human patient who received an intestinal transplant, so some T cells may come from the graft donor. CDR3 nucleotides: TGTGCCAGCAGTGGGACAGGGGGGCCCACCGGGGAGCTGTTTTTT. This encodes CASSGTGGPTGELFF.